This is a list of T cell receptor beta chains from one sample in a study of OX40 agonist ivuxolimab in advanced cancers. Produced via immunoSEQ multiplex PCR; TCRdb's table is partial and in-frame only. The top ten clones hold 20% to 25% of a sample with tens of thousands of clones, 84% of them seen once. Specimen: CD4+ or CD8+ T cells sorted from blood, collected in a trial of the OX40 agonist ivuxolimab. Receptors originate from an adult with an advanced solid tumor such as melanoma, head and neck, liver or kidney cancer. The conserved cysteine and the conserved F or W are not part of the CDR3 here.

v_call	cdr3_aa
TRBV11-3	ASSVGTSGGAHYNEQF
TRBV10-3	AISESIYEQY
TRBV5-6	ASSFDGGAISYEQY
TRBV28	ASSLSRRKKETQY
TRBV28	ASSLGHSDTQY
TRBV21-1	ASTAGQGRGEAF
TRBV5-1	ASSLGGGGEAF
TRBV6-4	ASSEDGTSGWDTQY
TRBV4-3	ASSQDIGFYEQY
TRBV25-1	ASSPTGTVSYEQY
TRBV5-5	ASSLPTNDNEQF
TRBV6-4	ASSDRAGSTGELF
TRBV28	ASSLGGGNQPQH
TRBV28	ASTSANYGYT
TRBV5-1	ASSSGTGVTEAF
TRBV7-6	ASSLGTGSADTQY
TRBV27	ASSFLGTQY
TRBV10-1	ASSELLAERGNMNTEAF
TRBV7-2	ASSPVHGDAGYGYT
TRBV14	ASSQDPKYEQY
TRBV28	ASSLRRQGRPYEQY
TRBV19	ASSRQTLERKLF
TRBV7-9	ASSPRLYSSYEQY
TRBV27	ASSLGAGGTEAF
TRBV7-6	ASSLDHQGSGYT
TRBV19	ASSPYQSGNQPQH
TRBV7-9	ASSLAPNQETQY
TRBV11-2	ASSFPPGTGLYEQY
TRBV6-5	ASSYRTGYGYT
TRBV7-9	ASSLLGTEAF
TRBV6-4	ASSDRGTGELF
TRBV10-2	ARREGVQETQY
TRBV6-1	ASDPMSSYNEQF
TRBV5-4	ASSLEGQEFLGYT
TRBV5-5	ASSLVGDNEQF
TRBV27	ASSSAGTGYEKLF
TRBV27	ASSLSGSGNEQF
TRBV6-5	ASSAGVYEQF
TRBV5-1	ASSLASPGEQF
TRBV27	ASSLGTGLAYEQY
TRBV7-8	ASSLWVTETGELF
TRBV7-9	ASSLAGGTQPQH
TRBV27	ASSLSRINEQF
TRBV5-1	ASSPLTGAGEKLF
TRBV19	ASSPGTDYEQY
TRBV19	ASSIPQGGGALIQY
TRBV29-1	SATGGEPYEQY
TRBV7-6	ASSLGGGYETQY
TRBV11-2	ASSLTIYGYT
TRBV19	ASSTTIGDRYYNEQF
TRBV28	ASSCPSCGYT
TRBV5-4	ASSLRGQLAGASYEQY